The 5 T cell receptor beta chains given below trace back to one sample, sequenced in a study of T cells expressing NK-cell markers. For each CDR3 protein, TCRdb gives one entry from its re-call of the 5' RACE reads, without DNA. The ten top clones account for under 7.5%, within a sample of about 440,000 distinct CDR3 sequences. The sample comprised blood T cells: a sorted CD56 or NKG2C T cell subset, CD4+ or CD8+ T cells, or bulk PBMC T cells (not recorded which). These receptors all stem from a woman between 18 and 70 years old in good health.

The CDR3 sequence is CSAPGQGGYGYTF. V gene TRBV20-1 combines with J gene TRBJ1-2; TCRdb indicates TRBD1, and absent DNA this call remains unverified. Germline CDR1 reads DFQATT; CDR2 reads SNEGSKA (reference sequence). The CDR3 length is 13 residues.

The chain uses TRBV20-1 and TRBJ1-5. CDR1 is DFQATT and CDR2 is SNEGSKA in the germline V gene (reference sequence). The CDR3 length is 15 residues. The CDR3 sequence: CSARLLAHSNQPQHF.

The rearrangement links TRBV2 to TRBJ1-2; TCRdb gives TRBD1 as the D gene, but with no DNA this cannot be confirmed. There are 15 residues in the CDR3. Germline-derived CDR1 and CDR2 are SNHLY and FYNNEI. This CDR3 reads CASSEVVTGVKGYTF.

V gene TRBV5-1 combines with J gene TRBJ2-7; the D call of TRBD2 rests on TCRdb alone, since no DNA is present to check it. CDR1 and CDR2 from the germline V gene are SGHRS and YFSETQ. The CDR3 sequence is 17 residues long. The CDR3 spells CASSLETGGSPPHEQYF.

The chain couples TRBV12-3 or TRBV12-4 to TRBJ1-1; absent DNA, TCRdb's TRBD1 call cannot be checked. The CDR3 spans 14 residues. This CDR3 is CASSLDRVTTEAFF.